The 13 T cell receptor beta chains given below trace back to one sample, sequenced in a study of cytomegalovirus exposure and HLA in healthy donors. The PCR was carried out with 60 Vbeta primers and 13 Jbeta primers. TCRdb's table, derived via immunoSEQ multiplex PCR, lists solely in-frame clones and lacks some. The sample holds some 220,000 clones, roughly 81% seen once. The sample taken for sequencing was PBMCs. These receptors were collected from a girl aged 2-15 years in good health and CMV-seronegative.

J is TRBJ1-1 and V is TRBV5-5; 8 nucleotides match TRBD1. V shed 4 bases and J 1 base; nucleotides not matched to a gene: 6. The CDR3 is 15 amino acids. The V gene's germline CDR1 is SGHKS and CDR2 YYEKEE (reference sequence). CDR3 coding DNA: TGTGCCAGCAGCACCGACAGGGGCTGGAACACTGAAGCTTTCTTT. Translating gives CASSTDRGWNTEAFF.

The chain is built from TRBV5-1 and TRBJ2-1, with 13 bases identical to TRBD2. The CDR3 totals 15 residues. Trimming took 4 bases from V and 2 from J; bases not matched to a gene: 0. CDR1 and CDR2 from the germline V gene are SGHRS and YFSETQ. CDR3 protein: CASSGLAGAYNEQFF. The CDR3, as DNA: TGCGCCAGCAGCGGACTAGCGGGAGCCTACAATGAGCAGTTCTTC.

The genes are TRBV2 and TRBJ1-5; D possibly corresponds to TRBD1 (6 bases). This CDR3 spans 14 amino acids. The germline V and J ends were trimmed by 2 bases and 6 bases, with 11 bases remaining between them. Germline CDR1 and CDR2: SNHLY and FYNNEI. DNA for the CDR3: TGTGCCAGCAGTGAATCAGGGGTTCGTCAGCCCCAGCATTTT. Its protein is CASSESGVRQPQHF.

The V call is TRBV5-1, the J call TRBJ1-1; a weak D match, TRBD1 (6 bases). The CDR3 sequence is 14 residues long. V lost 0 bases, J lost 1 base, and 7 bases lay in between. Germline V CDR1 and CDR2: SGHRS, YFSETQ. This CDR3 reads CASSLEQGNTEAFF. Written as DNA, the CDR3 is TGCGCCAGCAGCTTGGAACAGGGGAACACTGAAGCTTTCTTT.

The chain carries TRBV7-9 and TRBJ1-2; possibly TRBD1 for D (6 bases). In germline, CDR1 is SEHNR, CDR2 FQNEAQ (reference sequence). The CDR3 sequence is 13 residues long. V was trimmed by 5 bases and J by 5 bases, leaving 12 bases between them. CDR3 DNA: TGTGCCAGCAGCCCCAAGGGGGAATATGGCTACACCTTC. It encodes CASSPKGEYGYTF.

The CDR3 DNA sequence: TGTGCCAGCAGTGTCCCGGGACAGGGTCTCTGGACTGAAGCTTTCTTT. It yields the protein CASSVPGQGLWTEAFF. The chain recombines TRBV6-1 with TRBJ1-1, with TRBD1 identical over 9 bases. The CDR3 loop spans 16 amino acids. Germline V gene lookup returns CDR1 MNHNS and CDR2 SASEGT. The ends lost 4 bases at V and 5 bases at J; junction bases unmatched: 11.

The V gene is TRBV11-2, the J gene TRBJ1-2; the D gene is possibly TRBD1 (6 bases). Germline CDR1 SGHAT, CDR2 FQNNGV. CDR3 length: 17 amino acids. Trimming cost V 4 bases and J 0 bases, with 18 bases left between them. The CDR3 loop is CASSSFRGTPANYGYTF. The CDR3 nucleotides are TGTGCCAGCAGCTCCTTTAGGGGGACACCCGCTAACTATGGCTACACCTTC.

This chain links TRBV5-1 with TRBJ2-2, with 16 bases that match TRBD2. The V gene end was trimmed by 4 bases and the J gene end by 4 bases; junction bases not matched to a gene: 7. This CDR3 has 18 amino acids. Germline loops: CDR1 SGHRS, CDR2 YFSETQ. In DNA, the CDR3 is TGCGCCAGCAGCCCGGGGACTAGCGGGAGGGGGGGCACCGGGGAGCTGTTTTTT. It translates to CASSPGTSGRGGTGELFF. The full variable domain, in which reference TRBV5-1 and TRBJ2-2 provide the parts outside the CDR3, is KAGVTQTPRYLIKTRGQQVTLSCSPISGHRSVSWYQQTPGQGLQFLFEYFSETQRNKGNFPGRFSGRQFSNSRSEMNVSTLELGDSALYLCASSPGTSGRGGTGELFFGEGSRLTVL.

The chain employs TRBV6-5 and TRBJ2-1; 9 bases are a match to TRBD2. The CDR3 runs to 14 residues. Germline V gene data show CDR1 as MNHEY and CDR2 as SVGAGI. The ends lost 8 bases at V and 6 bases at J; junction bases unmatched: 8. In DNA form, the CDR3 reads TGTGCCAGCGGTAGCGGGAGTAGGGGCAATGAGCAGTTCTTC. This codes for CASGSGSRGNEQFF.

The rearrangement links TRBV10-1 to TRBJ2-7; D possibly corresponds to TRBD2 (5 bases). The V gene lost 4 bases and the J gene lost 8 bases, with 18 bases spanning the gap. This CDR3 has 14 residues. Germline V gene data show CDR1 as WNHNN and CDR2 as SYGVQD (reference sequence). The CDR3 DNA sequence: TGCGCCAGCAGTGCTAGGACGGGGTCTAAAAAGCAGTACTTC. Residues: CASSARTGSKKQYF.

A few counts support this clone. The V and J genes are TRBV5-4 and TRBJ2-7, with TRBD2 matching over 8 bases. V lost 3 bases and J lost 3; bases outside the gene matches: 5. The CDR3 loop spans 14 amino acids. In germline, CDR1 is SGHNT, CDR2 YYREEE (reference sequence). CDR3 amino acids: CASSSGTRVYEQYF. The CDR3 DNA sequence: TGTGCCAGCAGCTCCGGGACTAGGGTCTACGAGCAGTACTTC. Combining the CDR3 with reference TRBV5-4 and TRBJ2-7 gives the whole variable domain ETGVTQSPTHLIKTRGQQVTLRCSSQSGHNTVSWYQQALGQGPQFIFQYYREEENGRGNFPPRFSGLQFPNYSSELNVNALELDDSALYLCASSSGTRVYEQYFGPGTRLTVT.

The J gene is TRBJ1-1, the V gene TRBV5-1; 7 bases line up with TRBD1. Trimming at V came to 7 bases and at J to 3 bases, leaving 15 bases not matched to a gene. Germline CDR1 is SGHRS and CDR2 is YFSETQ. The CDR3 runs 16 residues. CDR3 in amino acids: CASAPARGRGDTEAFF. The CDR3 region has the DNA TGCGCCAGCGCCCCGGCGAGGGGGCGAGGAGACACTGAAGCTTTCTTT.

This rearrangement joins TRBV29-1 to TRBJ1-3; 8 bases match TRBD1. Looked up from germline, CDR1 is SQVTM and CDR2 is ANQGSEA. Losses at the gene ends were 6 bases for V and 0 bases for J; bases not matched to a gene: 4. The CDR3 consists of 14 residues. CDR3 nucleotides: TGCAGCGTCGACACAGGGGGCTCTGGAAACACCATATATTTT. It translates to CSVDTGGSGNTIYF.